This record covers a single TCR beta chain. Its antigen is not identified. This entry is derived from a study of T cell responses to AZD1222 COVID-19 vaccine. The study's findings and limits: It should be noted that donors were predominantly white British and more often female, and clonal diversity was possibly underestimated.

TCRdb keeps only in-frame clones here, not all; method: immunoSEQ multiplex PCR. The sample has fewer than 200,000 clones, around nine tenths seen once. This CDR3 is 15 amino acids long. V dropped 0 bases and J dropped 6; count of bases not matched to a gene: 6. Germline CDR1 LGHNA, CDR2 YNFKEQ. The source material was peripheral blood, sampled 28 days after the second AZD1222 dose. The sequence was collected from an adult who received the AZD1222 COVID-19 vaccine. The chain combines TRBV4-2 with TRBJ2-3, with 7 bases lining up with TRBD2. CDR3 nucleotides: TGTGCCAGCAGCCAAGAGAGCGGGGCGGTGGATACGCAGTATTTT. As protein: CASSQESGAVDTQYF.